The 18 T cell receptor beta chains presented below share a single source sample, sequenced in a study of blood T cells in healthy people across ages. Primed by a sample-barcoded 5' primer and a J-beta primer mix, a second PCR proceeded for about 6 to 11 cycles. In TCRdb, the 5' RACE reads were re-called with MiXCR into one record per CDR3 protein. The sample carries roughly 1,000,000 distinct CDR3 sequences, approximately 25% recorded once. The same specimen was also included in a second study, on T cells of mothers and their children.

The source material was blood. All receptors derive from a girl aged 2 to 10 in good health.

The chain carries TRBV6-2 or TRBV6-3 and TRBJ2-3, with D perhaps given as TRBD1 or TRBD2 (5 bases each). Germline V gives CDR1 MNHEY, CDR2 SVGEGT. V lost 5 bases and J lost 4, with 13 bases in between. There are 14 residues in the CDR3. The DNA of the CDR3 is TGTGCCAGCAGTAAGGATAAGGGACCAGATACGCAGTATTTT. Amino acids: CASSKDKGPDTQYF.

This clonotype occurred a few times. This chain connects TRBV27 to TRBJ2-7; D may be TRBD1 (5 bases). The CDR3 extends over 13 amino acids. Germline values: CDR1 MNHEY, CDR2 SMNVEV (reference sequence). Trimming took 6 bases from V and 3 from J, leaving 12 bases between them. CDR3 region: CASRPLTDYEQYF. As DNA, the CDR3 is TGTGCCAGCAGACCGTTGACAGACTACGAGCAGTACTTC.

CDR3: CSVQLAGSYEQYF. The CDR3 DNA reads as TGCAGCGTCCAACTAGCGGGATCCTACGAGCAGTACTTC. The V gene is TRBV29-1, the J gene TRBJ2-7; 10 nucleotides match TRBD2. Trimming took 6 bases from V and 1 from J; bases not matched to a gene: 3. There are 13 residues in the CDR3. Germline-derived CDR1 and CDR2 are SQVTM and ANQGSEA.

The rearrangement joins TRBV4-1 to TRBJ1-4; 8 positions agree with TRBD1. The J segment lost 8 bases and the V segment lost 0 bases, leaving 8 bases of the junction unmatched. The germline V gene has CDR1 MGHRA and CDR2 YSYEKL. The CDR3 extends over 16 amino acids. As DNA, the CDR3 is TGCGCCAGCAGCCAAGAAGTTGCCAGGGGGCGCGAAAAACTGTTTTTT. Protein sequence: CASSQEVARGREKLFF.

The chain has TRBV5-4 and TRBJ2-3; D is uncertain. The CDR3 length is 12 residues. Looked up from germline, CDR1 is SGHNT and CDR2 is YYREEE (reference sequence). The germline V and J ends were trimmed by 5 bases and 5 bases, with 9 bases remaining between them. CDR3 in DNA: TGTGCCAGCAGTTCCCAGCAAGATACGCAGTATTTT. It encodes CASSSQQDTQYF.

This clonotype was recorded many times. The chain links TRBV28 to TRBJ2-5, with D unresolved. Germline CDR1 is MDHEN and CDR2 is SYDVKM. Trimming stripped 1 base from V and 3 bases from J, with 6 bases between. The CDR3 loop spans 13 amino acids. As DNA, the CDR3 is TGTGCCAGCAGTTTATATTCGGAAGAGACCCAGTACTTC. Amino acids: CASSLYSEETQYF.

The table lists this clonotype with a few counts. V usage is TRBV11-2 and J usage is TRBJ2-5; D might be TRBD2 (6 bases). Trimming took off 4 bases at V and 2 bases at J, with 11 bases between the two ends. Germline V lookup: CDR1 SGHAT, CDR2 FQNNGV. This CDR3 region has 14 residues. CDR3 in DNA: TGTGCCAGCAGCTCTAATGGACTACAAGAGACCCAGTACTTC. It specifies CASSSNGLQETQYF.

This clonotype was detected once. This rearrangement joins TRBV5-1 to TRBJ1-2; 9 nucleotides align to TRBD1. Per the germline V gene, CDR1 is SGHRS and CDR2 is YFSETQ. J gave up 6 bases and V 9 bases, and 3 bases lay outside the gene matches. CDR3 size: 11 residues. In nucleotides, the CDR3 is TGCGCCACCACAGGGGGCGATGGCTACACCTTC. It translates to CATTGGDGYTF.

The CDR3 is CASSRNRGLEETQYF. The CDR3 coding sequence is TGTGCCAGCAGCCGAAACAGGGGTCTTGAAGAGACCCAGTACTTC. The V gene is TRBV7-9, the J gene TRBJ2-5; 7 bases align to TRBD1. The CDR3 contains 15 residues. With V trimmed by 5 bases and J by 3 bases, 9 bases remained unmatched. Germline V gene lookup returns CDR1 SEHNR and CDR2 FQNEAQ (reference sequence).

This clonotype has more than one count but fewer than ten. The rearrangement joins TRBV7-2 to TRBJ2-5, with TRBD1 matching over 7 bases. Matching the DNA end better, TRBJ2-7 makes the J call doubtful. CDR1 is SGHTA, CDR2 FQGNSA, per germline. This CDR3 has 14 residues. CDR3 amino acids: CASSFGTEYYEQYF. The CDR3 DNA is TGTGCCAGCAGCTTTGGGACAGAGTACTACGAGCAGTACTTC.

The genes are TRBV4-1 and TRBJ1-5, with unresolved D. Trimming shortened V by 0 bases and J by 6 bases, and 12 bases separated the two germline ends. Germline V CDR1 and CDR2: MGHRA, YSYEKL. The CDR3 is 15 residues long. CDR3 amino acids: CASSQDWVGSQPQHF. The CDR3 bases are TGCGCCAGCAGCCAAGATTGGGTAGGGAGTCAGCCCCAGCATTTT.

This clonotype was counted at least ten times. The junction departs from the called germline gene at one end, perhaps through a read error. V is TRBV7-9 and J is TRBJ2-5, with D maybe TRBD2 (7 bases). CDR3 size: 14 residues. Germline CDR1 reads SEHNR; CDR2 reads FQNEAQ (reference sequence). Here the CDR3 reads CASSFGDSRGALHF. CDR3 bases: TGTGCCAGCAGCTTTGGGGATTCCCGGGGGGCCTTGCACTTC.

This clonotype was seen a handful of times. This chain joins TRBV25-1 and TRBJ2-1; unclear D gene. Trimming took off 0 bases at V and 9 bases at J, with 12 bases between the two ends. The CDR3 runs to 14 residues. CDR1 and CDR2 from the germline V gene are MGHDK and SYGVNS. CDR3 amino acids: CASSEYYDNREQFF. The DNA of the CDR3 is TGTGCCAGCAGTGAATACTACGATAATCGTGAGCAGTTCTTC.

CDR3 loop: CASSGGKTQYF. For the CDR3, the DNA is TGTGCCAGCAGTGGGGGGAAGACCCAGTACTTC. The rearrangement uses TRBV2 and TRBJ2-5; D is possibly TRBD1 or TRBD2 (5 bases each). Trimming pared 4 bases from V and 6 bases from J, leaving 6 bases between. CDR3 length equals 11 residues. Germline V CDR1 and CDR2: SNHLY, FYNNEI.

This clonotype occurred a few times. This sequence joins TRBV29-1 and TRBJ2-5, with D maybe TRBD2 (6 bases). This CDR3 has 13 amino acids. Germline V gives CDR1 SQVTM, CDR2 ANQGSEA. The V gene lost 5 bases and the J gene lost 5 bases, with 15 bases spanning the gap. CDR3 coding DNA: TGCAGCGTTCGACTAGTTTTAATGGAGACCCAGTACTTC. Amino acids: CSVRLVLMETQYF.

This clonotype was seen a few times. The V and J genes are TRBV6-2 or TRBV6-3 and TRBJ2-7, with 10 bases that match TRBD2. With V trimmed by 6 bases and J by 3 bases, 11 bases remained unmatched. The CDR3 has 16 amino acids. Germline loops: CDR1 MNHEY, CDR2 SVGEGT. CDR3 in amino acids: CASSTRSSGGDYEQYF. The CDR3, as DNA: TGTGCCAGCAGCACCCGGTCTAGCGGGGGCGACTACGAGCAGTACTTC.

This clonotype was found a few times. V is TRBV29-1 and J is TRBJ2-5; D ambiguous. This CDR3 spans 11 amino acids. CDR1 and CDR2 (germline): SQVTM, ANQGSEA. The ends were cut back, 6 bases at V and 4 bases at J, with 9 bases in the middle. This CDR3 reads CSVEIAETQYF. CDR3 nucleotide sequence: TGCAGCGTGGAAATAGCAGAGACCCAGTACTTC.

The genes are TRBV10-3 and TRBJ2-3; D is uncertain. Trimming left V 4 bases short and J 2 bases short, with 7 bases between. The CDR3 is 13 residues long. Germline loops: CDR1 ENHRY, CDR2 SYGVKD. The CDR3 protein is CAISGEDTDTQYF. The CDR3 coding sequence is TGTGCCATCAGTGGCGAGGACACAGATACGCAGTATTTT.